A selection of T cell receptor beta chains follows, all from one sample in a study of T cells in Graves' hyperthyroidism and ophthalmopathy. TCRdb passed the multiplex PCR reads through MiXCR, listing each CDR3 protein once. The sample holds some 250,000 distinct CDR3 sequences, 13% to 15% seen once. Source material: blood. The receptors were sampled from a woman between 40 and 55 years old with Graves' hyperthyroidism that later progressed to Graves' ophthalmopathy. The CDR3 runs from the conserved cysteine through the conserved F or W. A D gene is named only where the DNA matches it firmly. Part of the rows lack a size; the others show once, few, many or a class for expanded clones.

.	TRBJ1-5	TRBV27	.	TGTGCCAGCAGCGACCTGAGCAATCAGCCCCAGCATTTT	CASSDLSNQPQHF
.	TRBJ1-4	TRBV12-3/TRBV12-4	many	TGTGCCAGCAGTTTAGGGTCGTTTAATGAAAAACTGTTTTTT	CASSLGSFNEKLFF
.	TRBJ1-1	TRBV7-3	many	TGTGCCAGCAGCCCAAAAGGGGACACTGAAGCTTTCTTT	CASSPKGDTEAFF
.	TRBJ2-1	TRBV5-1	many	TGCGCCAGCAGCCTTCAGGCCGCGGCGAATGAGCAGTTCTTC	CASSLQAAANEQFF
.	TRBJ2-5	TRBV4-1	many	TGCGCCAGCAGGCAATTTTGGACAGATCAAGAGACCCAGTACTTC	CASRQFWTDQETQYF
TRBD1	TRBJ1-5	TRBV6-5	many	TGTGCCAGCAGTTACGGGACAGGGGTTCAGCCCCAGCATTTT	CASSYGTGVQPQHF
TRBD1	TRBJ1-2	TRBV6-1	few	TGTGCCAGCACAAGAAGAAATTGGGACAGGGAGGGCTATGGCTACACCTTC	CASTRRNWDREGYGYTF
.	TRBJ2-3	TRBV4-1	.	TGCGCCAGCAGCCAAGTGGAGGGAACAGATACGCAGTATTTT	CASSQVEGTDTQYF
.	TRBJ2-7	TRBV6-1	.	TGTGCCAGCAGTGTGGGGTGGGGATCCTACGAGCAGTACTTC	CASSVGWGSYEQYF
TRBD2	TRBJ2-1	TRBV27	.	TGTGCCAGCAGACCACTAGCGCCCCCCGGCAATGAGCAGTTCTTC	CASRPLAPPGNEQFF
TRBD2	TRBJ2-5	TRBV30	.	TGTGCCTGGAGTTCAGGCGGGGGGGAAGAGACCCAGTACTTC	CAWSSGGGEETQYF
.	TRBJ1-2	TRBV6-1	few	TGTGCCAGCAGCTGGACGTTTGGCTACACCTTC	CASSWTFGYTF
.	TRBJ2-7	TRBV29-1	many	TGCAGCGTTCGGGGCCCGTATACCTCCTACGAGCAGTACTTC	CSVRGPYTSYEQYF
TRBD2	TRBJ2-5	TRBV7-9	many	TGTGCCAGCAGCTTAGCAGCGGGACAAGAGACCCAGTACTTC	CASSLAAGQETQYF
TRBD2	TRBJ2-1	TRBV6-1	many	TGTGCCAGCAGGCTCAAACCCGGGGCTAGCGGGACCTACAATGAGCAGTTCTTC	CASRLKPGASGTYNEQFF
TRBD1	TRBJ1-6	TRBV28	many	TGTGCCAGCAGTATTCCTCGACAGGGGAGGTCTTCACCCCTCCACTTT	CASSIPRQGRSSPLHF
.	TRBJ2-7	TRBV20-1	few	TGCAGTGCTAGGACAGGTTTTACCTACGAGCAGTACTTC	CSARTGFTYEQYF
.	TRBJ1-1	TRBV7-3	many	TGTGCCAGCAGGTTACACCCGAACACTGAAGCTTTCTTT	CASRLHPNTEAFF
TRBD2	TRBJ2-2	TRBV24-1	many	TGTGCCACCAGTGATGGCGGGAGAGGCACCGGGGAGCTGTTTTTT	CATSDGGRGTGELFF
.	TRBJ2-7	TRBV28	many	TGTGCCAGCAGACAGGTCGGAGACTCCTACGAGCAGTACTTC	CASRQVGDSYEQYF
.	TRBJ1-2	TRBV28	many	TGTGCCAGCAGTTTATACCCCCTAGGGAGTTCTATAGGCTACACCTTC	CASSLYPLGSSIGYTF
TRBD2	TRBJ2-3	TRBV20-1	few	TGCAGTGCCGTACGTCGGGTCTGGCGGGAGATCCCAGATACGCAGTATTTT	CSAVRRVWREIPDTQYF
.	TRBJ1-3	TRBV6-5	.	TGTGCCAGCAGTTATACGAGGGATCTGAGAAACACCATATATTTT	CASSYTRDLRNTIYF
.	TRBJ1-2	TRBV12-3/TRBV12-4	many	TGTGCCAGCAGTTGGGCGGATAACTATGGCTACACCTTC	CASSWADNYGYTF
.	TRBJ1-3	TRBV20-1	.	TGCAGTGCGAGGGGTCTCGGAAACACCATATATTTT	CSARGLGNTIYF
.	TRBJ1-5	TRBV2	many	TGTGCCAGCAGGCCCTCGGCAGGGGTTCAGCCCCAGCATTTT	CASRPSAGVQPQHF
.	TRBJ1-6	TRBV6-1	many	TGTGCCAGCAGCCGCGGGGGAGCCAGGAGCTCCTATAATTCACCCCTCCACTTT	CASSRGGARSSYNSPLHF
TRBD2	TRBJ2-3	TRBV19	many	TGTGCCAGTAGTATAGCGGGAGGAGATACGCAGTATTTT	CASSIAGGDTQYF
.	TRBJ1-1	TRBV18	many	TGTGCCAGCTCACCACTGCAGGGGATAACGATACTTAACACTGAAGCTTTCTTT	CASSPLQGITILNTEAFF
TRBD2	TRBJ2-1	TRBV20-1	few	TGCAGTGCCACGTTCGCGGGAGAGTGGGGTGAGCAGTTCTTC	CSATFAGEWGEQFF
TRBD2	TRBJ2-2	TRBV7-9	few	TGTGCCAGCAGCTTCGGCCTAGCGGGAGAAGGTCCCGGGGAGCTGTTTTTT	CASSFGLAGEGPGELFF
.	TRBJ1-2	TRBV7-9	many	TGTGCCAGCAGCTTAGTCCCTCAATCAGCGGGACGGAGCTACACCTTC	CASSLVPQSAGRSYTF
.	TRBJ1-5	TRBV11-2	few	TGTGCCAGCAGCCAACGGGACGGCGAAAATCAGCCCCAGCATTTT	CASSQRDGENQPQHF
TRBD1	TRBJ1-2	TRBV4-1	many	TGCGCCAGCAGCCGAGCGACAGGGGGAAACTATGGCTACACCTTC	CASSRATGGNYGYTF
.	TRBJ2-1	TRBV19	few	TGTGCCAGTAGGTCAGGGAGCTCCTACAATGAGCAGTTCTTC	CASRSGSSYNEQFF
.	TRBJ1-1	TRBV29-1	few	TGCAGCGTCAGGGGCTTCTGGGGGTTGAACACTGAAGCTTTCTTT	CSVRGFWGLNTEAFF
.	TRBJ1-1	TRBV18	few	TGTGCCAGCTCACCACGTCGCGGGTCAGGAAAGAACACTGAAGCTTTCTTT	CASSPRRGSGKNTEAFF
TRBD2	TRBJ2-1	TRBV28	many	TGTGCCAGCAGTAGCAGGCGGGAGCACTACAATGAGCAGTTCTTC	CASSSRREHYNEQFF
.	TRBJ1-1	TRBV7-6	many	TGTGCCAGCAGCTCCTACTCGTCTTACGGGGCTTTCTTT	CASSSYSSYGAFF
TRBD1	TRBJ2-3	TRBV25-1	many	TGTGCCAGCACCGAGTCGGAACAGGGGCCAGATACGCAGTATTTT	CASTESEQGPDTQYF
.	TRBJ2-3	TRBV7-9	few	TGTGCCAGCAGCCCCCTGGAGCGGATCGCCGCGCAGTATTTT	CASSPLERIAAQYF
TRBD1	TRBJ2-7	TRBV7-8	many	TGTGCCAGCAGCTCCCATGGGGACAGTTCCTACGAGCAGTACTTC	CASSSHGDSSYEQYF